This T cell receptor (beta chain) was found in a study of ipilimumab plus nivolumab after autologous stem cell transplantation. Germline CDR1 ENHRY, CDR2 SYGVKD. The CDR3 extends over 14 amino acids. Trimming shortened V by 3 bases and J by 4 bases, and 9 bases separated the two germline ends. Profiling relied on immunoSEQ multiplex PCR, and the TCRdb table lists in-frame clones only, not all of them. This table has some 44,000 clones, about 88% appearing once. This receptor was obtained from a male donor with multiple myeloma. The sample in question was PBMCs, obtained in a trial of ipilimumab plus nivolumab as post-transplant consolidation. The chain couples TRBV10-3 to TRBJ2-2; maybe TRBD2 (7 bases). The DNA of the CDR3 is TGTGCCATCAGTGAAAGGGGGGGCACCGGGGAGCTGTTTTTT. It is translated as CAISERGGTGELFF.